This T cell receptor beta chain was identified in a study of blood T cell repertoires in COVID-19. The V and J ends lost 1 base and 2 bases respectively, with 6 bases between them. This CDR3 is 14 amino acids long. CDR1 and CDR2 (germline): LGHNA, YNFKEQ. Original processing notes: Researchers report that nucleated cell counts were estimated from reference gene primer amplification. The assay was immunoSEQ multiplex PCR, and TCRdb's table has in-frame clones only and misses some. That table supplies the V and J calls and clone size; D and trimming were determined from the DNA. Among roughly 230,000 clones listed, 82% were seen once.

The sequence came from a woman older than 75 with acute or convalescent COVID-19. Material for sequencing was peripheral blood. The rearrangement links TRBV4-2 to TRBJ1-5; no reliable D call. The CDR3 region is CASSQVIRNQPQHF. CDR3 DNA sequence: TGTGCCAGCAGCCAAGTTATTCGCAATCAGCCCCAGCATTTT.